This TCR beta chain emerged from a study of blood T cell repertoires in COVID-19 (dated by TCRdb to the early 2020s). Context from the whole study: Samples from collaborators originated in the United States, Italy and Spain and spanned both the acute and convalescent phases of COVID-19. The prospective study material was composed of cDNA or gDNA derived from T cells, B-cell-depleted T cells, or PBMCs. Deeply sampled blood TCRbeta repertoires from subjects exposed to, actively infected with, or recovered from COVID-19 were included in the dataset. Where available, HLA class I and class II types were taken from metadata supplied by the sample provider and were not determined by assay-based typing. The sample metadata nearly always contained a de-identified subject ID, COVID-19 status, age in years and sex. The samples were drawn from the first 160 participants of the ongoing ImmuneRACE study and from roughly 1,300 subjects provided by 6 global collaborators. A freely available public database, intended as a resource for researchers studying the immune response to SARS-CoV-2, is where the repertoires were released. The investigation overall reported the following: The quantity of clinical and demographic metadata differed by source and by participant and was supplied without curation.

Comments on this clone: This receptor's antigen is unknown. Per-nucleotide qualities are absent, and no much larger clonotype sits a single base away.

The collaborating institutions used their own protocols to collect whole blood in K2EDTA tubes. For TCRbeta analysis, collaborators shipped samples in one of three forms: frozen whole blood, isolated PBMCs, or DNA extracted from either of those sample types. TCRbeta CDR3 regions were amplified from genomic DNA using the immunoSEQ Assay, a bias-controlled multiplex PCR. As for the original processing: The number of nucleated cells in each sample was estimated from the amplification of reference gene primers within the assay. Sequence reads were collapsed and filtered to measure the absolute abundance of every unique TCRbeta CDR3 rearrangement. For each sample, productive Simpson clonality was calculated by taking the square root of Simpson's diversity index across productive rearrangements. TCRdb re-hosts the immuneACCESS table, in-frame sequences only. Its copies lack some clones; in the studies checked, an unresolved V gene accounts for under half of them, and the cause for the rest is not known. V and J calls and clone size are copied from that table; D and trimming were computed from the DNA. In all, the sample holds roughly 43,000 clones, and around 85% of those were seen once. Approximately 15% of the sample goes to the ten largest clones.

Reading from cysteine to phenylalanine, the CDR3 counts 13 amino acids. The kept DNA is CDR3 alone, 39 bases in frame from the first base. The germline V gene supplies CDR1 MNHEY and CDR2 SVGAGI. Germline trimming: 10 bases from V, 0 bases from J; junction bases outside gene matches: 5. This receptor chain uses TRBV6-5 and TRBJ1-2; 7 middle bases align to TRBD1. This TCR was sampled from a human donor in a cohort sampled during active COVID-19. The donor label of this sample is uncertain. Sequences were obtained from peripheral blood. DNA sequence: TGTGCCAACCGAGGACAGGCTAACTATGGCTACACCTTC. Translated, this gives CANRGQANYGYTF.